This passage covers 4 T cell receptor beta chains from one sample sequenced in a study of patients and donors after allogeneic stem cell transplantation. TCRdb re-called the RT-PCR reads with MiXCR, one entry per CDR3 protein. This sample has about 110,000 distinct CDR3 sequences, with about a third found just once. Sequenced sample: blood, either unsorted or a sorted T cell fraction (not recorded which). All receptors come from a human donor who was either an allogeneic HSCT recipient or a stem cell or donor lymphocyte infusion donor (not recorded which). It is not recorded whose cells these are; they may come from a transplant donor.

The sample holds a few counts of this clonotype. Here the CDR3 reads CASSYYRGVKVSPLHF. DNA for the CDR3: TGTGCCAGCAGTTACTACCGGGGGGTTAAGGTTTCACCCCTCCACTTT. The J gene is TRBJ1-6, the V gene TRBV6-5, with a weak D call TRBD1 (5 bases). CDR1 is MNHEY and CDR2 is SVGAGI in the germline V gene. V lost 1 base, J lost 9 bases, and 16 bases lay in between. The CDR3 consists of 16 residues.

The chain is built from TRBV5-1 and TRBJ2-1; weak D call: TRBD1 (6 bases). Germline V gene data show CDR1 as SGHRS and CDR2 as YFSETQ. The CDR3 contains 15 residues. Between the trimmed V and J ends, which lost 5 bases and 0 bases, there was a span of 12 bases. CDR3 coding DNA: TGCGCCAGCAGAGGGGGAGTCAGCTCCTACAATGAGCAGTTCTTC. It is translated as CASRGGVSSYNEQFF. Full variable domain (remainder filled in from reference TRBV5-1 and TRBJ2-1): KAGVTQTPRYLIKTRGQQVTLSCSPISGHRSVSWYQQTPGQGLQFLFEYFSETQRNKGNFPGRFSGRQFSNSRSEMNVSTLELGDSALYLCASRGGVSSYNEQFFGPGTRLTVL.

The chain employs TRBV30 and TRBJ1-4; D possibly corresponds to TRBD1 (6 bases). V lost 2 bases to trimming and J lost 8 bases, with 15 bases between them. CDR1 and CDR2 (germline): GTSNPN, SVGIG (reference sequence). The CDR3 extends over 14 amino acids. CDR3 loop: CAWSRTEPWEKLFF. In DNA form, the CDR3 reads TGTGCCTGGAGTCGGACAGAACCTTGGGAAAAACTGTTTTTT. The variable domain in full, with the rest retrieved from reference TRBV30 and TRBJ1-4, is SQTIHQWPATLVQPVGSPLSLECTVEGTSNPNLYWYRQAAGRGLQLLFYSVGIGQISSEVPQNLSASRPQDRQFILSSKKLLLSDSGFYLCAWSRTEPWEKLFFGSGTQLSVL.

This clonotype was seen just once. V gene TRBV7-2 combines with J gene TRBJ1-4; D ambiguous. Germline CDR1 and CDR2: SGHTA and FQGNSA. V gave up 4 bases and J gave up 1 base, with 10 bases separating them. The CDR3 length is 15 residues. In DNA form, the CDR3 reads TGTGCCAGCAGCTACTACAGAGGAACTAATGAAAAACTGTTTTTT. Translation gives CASSYYRGTNEKLFF.